This T cell receptor beta chain was documented in a study of T cells in localized non-small cell lung cancer. The method was immunoSEQ multiplex PCR; TCRdb's version includes in-frame clones alone and lacks a portion of them. The data contain 30,000 or so clones, 88% of them seen just once; the ten biggest clones take up 4.2%. Study-wide results and caveats: A median 57 of the top 100 tumor clones appeared in adjacent lung. In uninvolved adjacent lung, T cell clonality reached its highest value, exceeding tumor. Higher blood T cell density went with longer overall survival. A single tumor region was sequenced, leaving heterogeneity possible.

Concerning this clone: Its target is unknown.

Looked up from germline, CDR1 is GTSNPN and CDR2 is SVGIG (reference sequence). This CDR3 contains 17 residues. V dropped 1 base and J dropped 2 bases, with 21 bases sitting between them. The receptor comes from a woman aged 40 to 75 with stage III lung adenocarcinoma. The J gene is TRBJ2-7, the V gene TRBV30; the D gene is possibly TRBD2 (6 bases). The sample was peripheral blood mononuclear cells, taken before any cancer treatment. CDR3 nucleotides: TGTGCCTGGAGTGGGCGTGGGAACGGGGCGGGACCCTACGAGCAGTACTTC. Translation: CAWSGRGNGAGPYEQYF.